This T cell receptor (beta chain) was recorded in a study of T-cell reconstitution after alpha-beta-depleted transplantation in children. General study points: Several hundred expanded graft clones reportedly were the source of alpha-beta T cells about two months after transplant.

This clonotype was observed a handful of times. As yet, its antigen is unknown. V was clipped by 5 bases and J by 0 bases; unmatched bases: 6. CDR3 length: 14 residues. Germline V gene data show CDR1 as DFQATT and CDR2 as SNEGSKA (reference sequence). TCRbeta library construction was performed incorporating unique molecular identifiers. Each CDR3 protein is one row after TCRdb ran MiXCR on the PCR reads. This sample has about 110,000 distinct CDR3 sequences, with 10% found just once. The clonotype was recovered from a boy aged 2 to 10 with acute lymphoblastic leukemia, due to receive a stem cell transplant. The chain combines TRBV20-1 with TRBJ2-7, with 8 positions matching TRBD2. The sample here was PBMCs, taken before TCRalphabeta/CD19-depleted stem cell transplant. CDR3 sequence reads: CSAFSGTNSYEQYF. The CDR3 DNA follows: TGCAGTGCTTTTAGCGGGACAAACTCCTACGAGCAGTACTTC.